The source of this TCR beta chain is a study of blood T cell repertoires in COVID-19. Study information: Acute-phase and convalescent COVID-19 samples originated in the United States, Italy and Spain. PBMCs, B-cell-depleted T cells, or T cells were the source of the cDNA or gDNA that made up the material.

The CDR3 totals 14 residues. The germline CDR1 and CDR2 sequences are LNHDA and SQIVND (reference sequence). Trimming took 8 bases from V and 0 from J, leaving 11 bases between them. Original data processing: Counts of nucleated cells, estimated from reference gene primer amplification, were obtained. Measured with immunoSEQ multiplex PCR; TCRdb has only the in-frame clones, and not every one. From that table come the V and J calls and clone size; the DNA was used to work out D and trimming. The table records approximately 360,000 clones, around 89% of them present only once. V is TRBV19 and J is TRBJ1-5; no reliable D call. The sequence derives from a man aged 40-49 years with acute or convalescent COVID-19. The material sequenced was peripheral blood. The chain's CDR3 is CASQVLSSNQPQHF. The CDR3 DNA sequence: TGTGCCAGTCAGGTACTCAGTAGCAATCAGCCCCAGCATTTT.